One sample yielded the 18 T cell receptor beta chains listed below, sequenced in a study of T-cell reconstitution after alpha-beta-depleted transplantation in children (dated by TCRdb to 2016 to 2017). Taken with the paper, the label for treatment or condition translates to: allogeneic hematopoietic cell transplantation with graft depleted of TCRalphabeta T cells and CD19 B cells. Libraries were constructed by PCR. TCRdb shows the sequencer as Illumina HiSeq 2500. Molecular barcoding was employed in the preparation of TCR libraries, with unique molecular identifiers being used to normalize TCRbeta repertoire quantification. TCRdb redid the processing of the public reads, applying fastp at Q25 and MiXCR, and retained in-frame beta chains. Records with the same CDR3 protein are collapsed into one entry carrying the most frequent genes and DNA. Present in this sample are about 870,000 distinct CDR3 sequences, around 15% of which were seen just once. The top ten constitute approximately 5% of the sample.

This specimen was PBMCs, mostly from graft donor cells, taken 360 days after TCRalphabeta/CD19-depleted stem cell transplant. The receptor set was obtained from a male patient younger than 18 who had a stem cell transplant for acute lymphoblastic leukemia, so the T cells may come from the graft donor.

CDR3 sequence: CASSSGSLPPNEQFF. CDR3 nucleotide sequence: TGTGCCAGCAGCTCAGGGTCTCTCCCTCCCAATGAGCAGTTCTTC. The chain has TRBV11-2 and TRBJ2-1; tentatively, D is TRBD1 (5 bases). CDR1 is SGHAT, CDR2 FQNNGV, per germline. Trimming cost V 4 bases and J 6 bases, with 16 bases left between them. The CDR3 has 15 amino acids.

The V and J genes are TRBV20-1 and TRBJ1-1; D perhaps matches TRBD1 (5 bases). Germline CDR1 DFQATT, CDR2 SNEGSKA (reference sequence). The V and J ends lost 5 bases and 0 bases respectively, with 16 bases between them. The CDR3 has 15 amino acids. The CDR3 region is CSAPKGANMNTEAFF. CDR3 coding DNA: TGCAGTGCTCCCAAAGGGGCGAACATGAACACTGAAGCTTTCTTT.

The table lists this clonotype with many counts. The genes are TRBV7-8 and TRBJ2-7; TRBD2 is a possible D gene (5 bases). The V and J ends lost 5 bases and 3 bases respectively, with 14 bases between them. Germline assignment: CDR1 SGHVS and CDR2 FQNEAQ. There are 14 residues in the CDR3. CDR3: CASSDRLKIYEQYF. The CDR3 region has the DNA TGTGCCAGCAGCGACCGACTAAAAATCTACGAGCAGTACTTC.

This clonotype was detected ten times or more. This chain connects TRBV7-9 to TRBJ2-2; 10 bases match TRBD2. Germline CDR1 and CDR2: SEHNR and FQNEAQ (reference sequence). With 2 bases clipped from V and 5 bases from J, the junction kept 8 bases outside the gene matches. The CDR3 consists of 17 residues. The DNA of the CDR3 is TGTGCCAGCAGCTTATACCCTAGCGGGAGTTATACCGGGGAGCTGTTTTTT. It codes for CASSLYPSGSYTGELFF.

The chain joins TRBV7-2 to TRBJ2-7; maybe TRBD2 (5 bases). The V gene lost 5 bases and the J gene lost 3 bases, with 17 bases spanning the gap. Germline CDR1 reads SGHTA; CDR2 reads FQGNSA. The CDR3 sequence is 15 residues long. In nucleotides, the CDR3 is TGTGCCAGCAGCCCAATGCCGGGAACCCTCTACGAGCAGTACTTC. Its translation: CASSPMPGTLYEQYF.

This chain joins TRBV2 and TRBJ2-7; D is ambiguous. Per germline, CDR1 SNHLY and CDR2 FYNNEI. Trimming removed 6 bases at V and 1 base at J, with 7 bases between. The CDR3 has 12 residues. The CDR3 region has the DNA TGTGCCAGCAGGAGCTTATCCTACGAGCAGTACTTC. As protein: CASRSLSYEQYF.

The chain joins TRBV20-1 to TRBJ2-7; D is uncertain. Trimming cost V 6 bases and J 6 bases, with 9 bases left between them. Germline lookup yields CDR1 DFQATT and CDR2 SNEGSKA (reference sequence). The CDR3 length is 10 residues. The CDR3 protein is CSAMGGEQYF. DNA for the CDR3: TGCAGTGCGATGGGTGGCGAGCAGTACTTC.

The rearrangement joins TRBV7-9 to TRBJ2-5; 8 positions match TRBD2. From germline, CDR1 is SEHNR and CDR2 FQNEAQ (reference sequence). V shed 3 bases and J 2 bases; nucleotides not matched to a gene: 5. There are 15 residues in the CDR3. As DNA, the CDR3 is TGTGCCAGCAGCTTTGGGACTAGGCAACAAGAGACCCAGTACTTC. Amino acids: CASSFGTRQQETQYF. Together with reference TRBV7-9 and TRBJ2-5, the CDR3 gives the full variable domain: DTGVSQNPRHKITKRGQNVTFRCDPISEHNRLYWYRQTLGQGPEFLTYFQNEAQLEKSRLLSDRFSAERPKGSFSTLEIQRTEQGDSAMYLCASSFGTRQQETQYFGPGTRLLVL.

The genes are TRBV20-1 and TRBJ1-2; no reliable D call. The CDR3 is made up of 11 amino acids. Germline loops: CDR1 DFQATT, CDR2 SNEGSKA (reference sequence). Trimming took 7 bases from V and 3 from J, leaving 9 bases between them. The CDR3 sequence is CSGFLDYGYTF. In nucleotides, the CDR3 is TGCAGTGGCTTCTTAGACTATGGCTACACCTTC.

This clonotype showed up just a few times. The V gene is TRBV7-7, the J gene TRBJ2-1; unclear D gene. The CDR3 consists of 13 residues. V was cut by 3 bases and J by 8 bases, with 11 bases left in between. CDR1 SSHAT and CDR2 FNYEAQ come from the germline V gene (reference sequence). CDR3 sequence (DNA): TGTGCCAGCAGCTTCGGTAGTGGCTATGAGCAGTTCTTC. It translates to CASSFGSGYEQFF.

This clonotype was observed at least ten times. The rearrangement joins TRBV6-1 to TRBJ2-7; TRBD1 matches 8 bases. Looked up from germline, CDR1 is MNHNS and CDR2 is SASEGT. The CDR3 is made up of 13 amino acids. V was pared by 9 bases and J by 2 bases, with 6 bases of the junction left unmatched. The CDR3 is CARRDRLTYEQYF. The CDR3, as DNA: TGTGCCAGGCGGGACAGGCTTACCTACGAGCAGTACTTC.

The chain couples TRBV5-5 to TRBJ2-1, with D perhaps TRBD1 (6 bases). Between the trimmed V and J ends, which lost 0 bases and 0 bases, there was a span of 16 bases. Germline values: CDR1 SGHKS, CDR2 YYEKEE (reference sequence). This CDR3 is 18 amino acids long. The CDR3 reads CASSLVGQGPVSYNEQFF. The CDR3 region has the DNA TGTGCCAGCAGCTTGGTGGGACAAGGCCCAGTCTCCTACAATGAGCAGTTCTTC.

The rearrangement uses TRBV5-1 and TRBJ2-4; the D call may be TRBD1 or TRBD2 (5 bases each). The CDR3 consists of 14 residues. Germline V gene lookup returns CDR1 SGHRS and CDR2 YFSETQ. The V end lost 0 bases, the J end lost 6 bases, and 10 bases lay between the germline ends. CDR3 coding DNA: TGCGCCAGCAGCTTGGTGGGACCAGGAAACATTCAGTACTTC. As protein: CASSLVGPGNIQYF.

This clonotype was recorded once. The chain combines TRBV7-2 with TRBJ2-1, with TRBD2 as a possible D gene (5 bases). CDR3 length equals 14 residues. In germline, CDR1 is SGHTA, CDR2 FQGNSA. V gave up 5 bases and J gave up 2 bases, with 10 bases separating them. CDR3 loop: CASSRGFAYNEQFF. The CDR3 region has the DNA TGTGCCAGCAGCCGAGGGTTCGCCTACAATGAGCAGTTCTTC.

This clonotype was seen at least ten times. The chain couples TRBV28 to TRBJ2-2; D might be TRBD1 (6 bases). Germline lookup yields CDR1 MDHEN and CDR2 SYDVKM. The V and J ends lost 5 bases and 6 bases respectively, with 13 bases between them. This CDR3 has 14 residues. The CDR3 is CASSPRTVSGELFF. Here the CDR3 DNA reads TGTGCCAGCAGTCCCCGGACAGTTTCCGGGGAGCTGTTTTTT.

The chain joins TRBV5-6 to TRBJ2-4; D remains unclear. Germline CDR1 and CDR2: SGHDT and YYEEEE. V lost 2 bases to trimming and J lost 0 bases, with 15 bases between them. CDR3 length: 17 amino acids. CDR3 loop: CASSFEDGFLAKNIQYF. CDR3 DNA sequence: TGTGCCAGCAGCTTCGAGGACGGATTTTTAGCCAAAAACATTCAGTACTTC.

This clonotype was counted at least ten times. The chain combines TRBV29-1 with TRBJ2-3, with a possible D match to TRBD1 (5 bases). The CDR3 spans 13 residues. Germline V lookup: CDR1 SQVTM, CDR2 ANQGSEA. The V end was cut by 6 bases, the J end by 1 base, with 11 bases between. The CDR3 loop is CSVQTGGTDTQYF. The CDR3 coding sequence is TGCAGCGTCCAAACAGGAGGCACAGATACGCAGTATTTT.

This sequence joins TRBV5-1 and TRBJ2-2; D is unclear. The CDR3 totals 17 residues. Trimming shortened V by 2 bases and J by 4 bases, and 18 bases separated the two germline ends. Germline V gene data show CDR1 as SGHRS and CDR2 as YFSETQ. CDR3 bases: TGCGCCAGCAGCTTCCAGTCCTTAACGTTGGGCACCGGGGAGCTGTTTTTT. Translation gives CASSFQSLTLGTGELFF. Looking up the rest from reference TRBV5-1 and TRBJ2-2 gives the full variable domain: KAGVTQTPRYLIKTRGQQVTLSCSPISGHRSVSWYQQTPGQGLQFLFEYFSETQRNKGNFPGRFSGRQFSNSRSEMNVSTLELGDSALYLCASSFQSLTLGTGELFFGEGSRLTVL.